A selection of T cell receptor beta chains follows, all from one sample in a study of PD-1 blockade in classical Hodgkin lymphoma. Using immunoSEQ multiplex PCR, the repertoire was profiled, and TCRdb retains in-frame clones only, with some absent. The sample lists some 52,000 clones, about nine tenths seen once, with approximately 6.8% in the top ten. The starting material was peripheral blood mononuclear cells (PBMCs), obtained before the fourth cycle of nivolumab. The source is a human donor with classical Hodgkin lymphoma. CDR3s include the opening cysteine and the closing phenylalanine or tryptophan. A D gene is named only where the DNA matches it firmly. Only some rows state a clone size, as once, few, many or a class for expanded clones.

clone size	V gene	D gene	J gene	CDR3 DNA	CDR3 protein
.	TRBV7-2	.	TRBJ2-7	TGTGCCAGCAGCACAAGCCCCCCGGGGGAGCAGTACTTC	CASSTSPPGEQYF
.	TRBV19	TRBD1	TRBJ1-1	TGTGCCAGTAGCCGGGACAGTTTTGTTACTGAAGCTTTCTTT	CASSRDSFVTEAFF
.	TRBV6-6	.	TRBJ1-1	TGTGCCAGCAGTTATGGGAGTGAAGCTTTCTTT	CASSYGSEAFF
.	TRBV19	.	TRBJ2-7	TGTGCCAGTAGTACTCAGGGTAGTCGGGAAGGTGAGCAGTACTTC	CASSTQGSREGEQYF
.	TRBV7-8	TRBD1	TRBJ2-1	TGTGCCAGCAGCCCCTCGATAGGGGGCGCTTACAATGAGCAGTTCTTC	CASSPSIGGAYNEQFF
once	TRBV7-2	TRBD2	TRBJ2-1	TGTGCCAGCAGCTCGAGACCCGGGGGGGCTATCTATGAGCAGTTCTTC	CASSSRPGGAIYEQFF
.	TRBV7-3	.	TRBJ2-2	TGTGCCAGCAGCTTAGGGGCGGGGCTGAACACCGGGGAGCTGTTTTTT	CASSLGAGLNTGELFF
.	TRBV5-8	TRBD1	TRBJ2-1	TGTGCCAGCAGCCCACACGGACAGGGATTCTACAATGAGCAGTTCTTC	CASSPHGQGFYNEQFF
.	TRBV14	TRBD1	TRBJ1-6	TGTGCCAGCAGCCCCGAGGGACAGGGTAGGGGTTCACCCCTCCACTTT	CASSPEGQGRGSPLHF
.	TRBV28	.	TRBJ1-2	TGTGCCAGCAGCCCCGGGAGAATTCTATCCTATGGCTACACCTTC	CASSPGRILSYGYTF
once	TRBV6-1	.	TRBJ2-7	TGTGCCAGCAGTTGGGACGTCCTCCGGTACGAGCAGTACTTC	CASSWDVLRYEQYF
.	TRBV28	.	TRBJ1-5	TGTGCCAGCAGAGGGGTTAGCAATCAGCCCCAGCATTTT	CASRGVSNQPQHF
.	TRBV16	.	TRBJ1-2	TGTGCCAGCAGGCCTAACAGGGTTAGTGGCTACACCTTC	CASRPNRVSGYTF
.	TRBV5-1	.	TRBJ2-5	TGCGCCAGCAGCTTGGCCCAAGAGACCCAGTACTTC	CASSLAQETQYF
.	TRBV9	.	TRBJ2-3	TGTGCCAGCAGCGCGTGGGGGAGCACAGATACGCAGTATTTT	CASSAWGSTDTQYF
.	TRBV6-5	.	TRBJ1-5	TGTGCCAGCAGTTATCGGGGAGGGCCCCAGCATTTT	CASSYRGGPQHF
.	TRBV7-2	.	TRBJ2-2	TGTGCCAGCAGCCCGAGGGGGGGCTCGAACACCGGGGAGCTGTTTTTT	CASSPRGGSNTGELFF
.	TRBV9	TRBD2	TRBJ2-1	TGTGCCAGCAGCGCCCCTAGCGGCAATGAGCAGTTCTTC	CASSAPSGNEQFF
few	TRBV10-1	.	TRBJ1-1	TGCGCCAGTCATCTATGCTTCGGGCGGGGGAAAAAGGCTTTCTTT	CASHLCFGRGKKAFF
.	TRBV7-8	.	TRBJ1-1	TGTGCCAGCAGCTTAGAGGCAGGGTGGGGGAACACTGAAGCTTTCTTT	CASSLEAGWGNTEAFF
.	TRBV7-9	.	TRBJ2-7	TGTGCCAGCAGCTTGGGACATCCGGGGGAGCAGTACTTC	CASSLGHPGEQYF
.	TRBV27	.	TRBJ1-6	TGTGCCAGCAGTTTTCAGCTGGATTCACCCCTCCACTTT	CASSFQLDSPLHF
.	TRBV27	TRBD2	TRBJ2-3	TGTGCCAGCAGTTTAAAGGGACTAGCACTCACAGATACGCAGTATTTT	CASSLKGLALTDTQYF
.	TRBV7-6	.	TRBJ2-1	TGTGCCAGCAGCTTAGGTCCCCAGCCCTACAATGAGCAGTTCTTC	CASSLGPQPYNEQFF
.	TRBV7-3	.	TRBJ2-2	TGTGCCAGCAGCCCCCAAGGCCGGGCAGGACTAAACACCGGGGAGCTGTTTTTT	CASSPQGRAGLNTGELFF
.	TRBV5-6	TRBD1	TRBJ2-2	TGTGCCAGCAGCCTAAAGACAGGGTACACCGGGGAGCTGTTTTTT	CASSLKTGYTGELFF
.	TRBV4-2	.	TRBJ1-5	TGTGCCAGCAGCCCAGATCTTGGTCTTGGCAATCAGCCCCAGCATTTT	CASSPDLGLGNQPQHF
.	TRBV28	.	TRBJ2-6	TGTGCCACCGATCTCGGGTCTGGGGCCAACGTCCTGACTTTC	CATDLGSGANVLTF
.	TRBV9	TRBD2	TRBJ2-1	TGTGCCAGCAGCGGACCTAGCGGGAGATCAAATGAGCAGTTCTTC	CASSGPSGRSNEQFF
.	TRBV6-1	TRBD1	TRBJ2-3	TGTGCCAGCAGTGAAGACAGGGGCTTAGCAGATACGCAGTATTTT	CASSEDRGLADTQYF
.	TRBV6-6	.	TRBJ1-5	TGTGCCAGCAGCCCTGGGGTTTATCAGCCCCAGCATTTT	CASSPGVYQPQHF
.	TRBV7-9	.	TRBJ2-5	TGTGCCAGCAGCCCAGACCGGTGGGCAGAGACCCAGTACTTC	CASSPDRWAETQYF
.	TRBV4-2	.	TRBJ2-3	TGTGCCAGCAGCCCCTCGATAGGGGGGACATCGGCAGATACGCAGTATTTT	CASSPSIGGTSADTQYF
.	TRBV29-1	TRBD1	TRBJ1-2	TGCAGCGTTCTGACAGGGTGGTATGGCTACACCTTC	CSVLTGWYGYTF
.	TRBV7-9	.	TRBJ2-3	TGTGCCAGCAGTAGCACAGATACGCAGTATTTT	CASSSTDTQYF
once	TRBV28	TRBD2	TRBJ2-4	TGTGCCAGCAGCTTGCGGGGGTGGGATGCCAAAAACATTCAGTACTTC	CASSLRGWDAKNIQYF
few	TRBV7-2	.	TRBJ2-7	TGTGCCAGCAGCCCCCGTGTTGTAGGCTTGGAAGAGCAGTACTTC	CASSPRVVGLEEQYF
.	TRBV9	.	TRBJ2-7	TGTGCCAGCAGTCTGGACCGGGACCGCATCTTGGAGCAGTACTTC	CASSLDRDRILEQYF
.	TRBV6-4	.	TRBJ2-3	TGTGCCAGCAGTGAACAGGGATTAGGCACAGATACGCAGTATTTT	CASSEQGLGTDTQYF
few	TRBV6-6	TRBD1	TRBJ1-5	TGTGCCAGCAGTTACTCGACAGGGGGAAATCAGCCCCAGCATTTT	CASSYSTGGNQPQHF
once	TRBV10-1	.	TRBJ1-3	TGCGCCAGCCCTTGGGGGGAAGCTGGAAACACCATATATTTT	CASPWGEAGNTIYF
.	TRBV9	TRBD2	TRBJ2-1	TGTGCCAGCAGCTCCAGTAGCGGGATCTACAATGAGCAGTTCTTC	CASSSSSGIYNEQFF
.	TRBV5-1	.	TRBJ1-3	TGCGCCAGCAGCCGGTTATCTAGGGTCTCAGAAGGAAACACCATATATTTT	CASSRLSRVSEGNTIYF
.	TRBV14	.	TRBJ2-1	TGTGCCAGCAGCCAAGGACCCCATCGGGTGGGTGAGCAGTTCTTC	CASSQGPHRVGEQFF
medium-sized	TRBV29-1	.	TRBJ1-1	TGCAGCGTTGGTGGGACACTGGAAGCTTTCTTT	CSVGGTLEAFF
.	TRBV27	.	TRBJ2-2	TGTGCCAGCAGTCCCCTCTCTGACAGCAACCCCGGGGAGCTGTTTTTT	CASSPLSDSNPGELFF
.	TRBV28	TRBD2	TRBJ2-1	TGTGCCAGCAGCTCTAGCGGGGGGTCCTACAATGAGCAGTTCTTC	CASSSSGGSYNEQFF
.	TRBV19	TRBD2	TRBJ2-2	TGTGCCATGAGGGAGGGTAACACCGGGGAGCTGTTTTTT	CAMREGNTGELFF
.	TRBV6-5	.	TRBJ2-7	TGTGCCGGCAGTTACCGGGGGACGCCAGGGGACGAGCAGTACTTC	CAGSYRGTPGDEQYF
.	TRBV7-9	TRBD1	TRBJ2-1	TGTGCCAGCAGCCCACGACAGGGGGCGTGGGGAAATGAGCAGTTCTTC	CASSPRQGAWGNEQFF